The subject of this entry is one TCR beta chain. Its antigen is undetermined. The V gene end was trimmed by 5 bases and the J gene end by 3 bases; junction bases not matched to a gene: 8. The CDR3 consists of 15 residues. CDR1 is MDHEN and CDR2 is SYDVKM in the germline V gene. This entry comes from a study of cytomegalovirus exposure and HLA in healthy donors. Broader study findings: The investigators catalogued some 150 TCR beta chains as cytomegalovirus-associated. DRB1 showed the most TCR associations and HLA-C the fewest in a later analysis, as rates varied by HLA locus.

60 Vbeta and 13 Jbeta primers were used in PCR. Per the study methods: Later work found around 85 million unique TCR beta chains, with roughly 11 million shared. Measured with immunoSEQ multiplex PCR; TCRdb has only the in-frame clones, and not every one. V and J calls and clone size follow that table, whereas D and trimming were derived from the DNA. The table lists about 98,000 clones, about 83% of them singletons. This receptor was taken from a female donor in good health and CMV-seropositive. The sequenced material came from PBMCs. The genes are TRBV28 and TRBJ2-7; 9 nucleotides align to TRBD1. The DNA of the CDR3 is TGTGCCAGCAGTCTCGGGACAGGGCGAGGCTACGAGCAGTACTTC. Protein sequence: CASSLGTGRGYEQYF.